The clone carrying this TCR beta chain was seen ten or more times. Antigen: not known. This sample was included in a study of T-cell reconstitution after alpha-beta-depleted transplantation in children. Notes on the study in general: Among T cells one year after transplant, newly produced cells accounted for most counts and diversity. Where alpha-beta T cells came from about two months after transplant was reportedly several hundred expanded graft clones. Some patients showed high day-60 TCRbeta diversity, which derived from surviving recipient T cells and thymic progenitors.

This CDR3 has 17 amino acids. CDR1 and CDR2 from the germline V gene are DFQATT and SNEGSKA (reference sequence). V lost 3 bases, J lost 2 bases, and 22 bases lay in between. Preparation of the TCRbeta library used unique molecular identifiers. TCRdb used MiXCR to reprocess the PCR reads, holding one entry per CDR3 protein. The sample has 200,000 to 300,000 distinct CDR3 sequences, roughly a quarter seen once; the top ten hold more than 2%. The input for sequencing was PBMCs, taken before TCRalphabeta/CD19-depleted stem cell transplant. The sequence came from a girl aged 2 to 9 with Fanconi anemia, due to receive a stem cell transplant. The rearrangement links TRBV20-1 to TRBJ1-1; D unclear. CDR3 residues: CSASDHRVGSLNTEAFF. CDR3 nucleotides: TGCAGTGCTAGTGACCACCGGGTCGGCAGTTTAAACACTGAAGCTTTCTTT.